This T cell receptor beta chain was recorded in a study of cytomegalovirus exposure and HLA in healthy donors. Donors came from a validation cohort of 95 to 150 subjects, distinct from the first 666-subject cohort. Concerning this clone itself: Its antigen is unknown.

TCRdb's table, derived via immunoSEQ multiplex PCR, lists solely in-frame clones and lacks some. The sample consists of 50,000 to 65,000 clones, more than 70% of them appearing once. CDR3 length: 13 amino acids. V lost 4 bases to trimming and J lost 5 bases; unmatched junction nucleotides: 2. Germline V gene lookup returns CDR1 MGHRA and CDR2 YSYEKL. The study's findings and limits: TCR beta chains numbering 164 were designated cytomegalovirus-associated. The dataset shows that most TCR sequences were rare, while some public TCRs occurred in many donors.

The gene calls are TRBV4-1 and TRBJ1-1, with TRBD1 identical over 9 bases. Sequencing input: PBMCs. The receptor comes from a woman aged 18-29 years in good health and CMV-seropositive. The CDR3 is CASSLDRGTEAFF. The CDR3 DNA follows: TGCGCCAGCAGCCTTGACAGGGGGACTGAAGCTTTCTTT.